This T cell receptor beta chain was profiled in a study of PD-1 blockade in classical Hodgkin lymphoma. The repertoire was sequenced with immunoSEQ multiplex PCR; TCRdb's copy has only in-frame clones and lacks some. The profile covers 50,000 or so clones, with just under 75% appearing a single time and over 13% taken by the ten largest. Germline V gene data show CDR1 as SGHRS and CDR2 as YFSETQ. There are 13 residues in the CDR3. Trimming removed 7 bases from V and 5 bases from J; junction bases left unmatched: 4. This clone was picked up one time. Each patient experienced a relapse that followed autologous stem cell transplantation, and brentuximab vedotin exposure varied.

This chain joins TRBV5-1 and TRBJ2-2; 8 positions match TRBD2. This clonotype was sampled from a human donor with classical Hodgkin lymphoma. The specimen comprised peripheral blood mononuclear cells (PBMCs), sampled before the second cycle of nivolumab. As DNA, the CDR3 is TGCGCCAGCGGGGTAGCGGGGACCGGGGAGCTGTTTTTT. It encodes CASGVAGTGELFF.